This T cell receptor beta chain was found in a study of T cell responses to AZD1222 COVID-19 vaccine. Regarding the study as a whole: White British donors predominated, females outnumbered males, and clonal diversity was possibly underestimated. Scientists sampled the repertoires only once the peak T cell response had passed.

Germline CDR1 reads SNHLY; CDR2 reads FYNNEI. The CDR3 is 13 amino acids. V lost 6 bases and J lost 5, with 13 bases in between. Of note for this clone: What it recognizes is unknown.

Generated by immunoSEQ multiplex PCR, the TCRdb table keeps only in-frame clones and is missing some. The data hold around 210,000 clones, with approximately 94% observed a single time. The chain combines TRBV2 with TRBJ2-5; a weak D match, TRBD1 (5 bases). This TCR was sampled from an adult who received the MenACWY meningococcal vaccine as a control. The specimen was peripheral blood, collected 28 days after the second dose of the MenACWY control vaccine. The CDR3 sequence is CASSRTIWETQYF. CDR3 nucleotides: TGTGCCAGCAGCCGGACAATTTGGGAGACCCAGTACTTC.